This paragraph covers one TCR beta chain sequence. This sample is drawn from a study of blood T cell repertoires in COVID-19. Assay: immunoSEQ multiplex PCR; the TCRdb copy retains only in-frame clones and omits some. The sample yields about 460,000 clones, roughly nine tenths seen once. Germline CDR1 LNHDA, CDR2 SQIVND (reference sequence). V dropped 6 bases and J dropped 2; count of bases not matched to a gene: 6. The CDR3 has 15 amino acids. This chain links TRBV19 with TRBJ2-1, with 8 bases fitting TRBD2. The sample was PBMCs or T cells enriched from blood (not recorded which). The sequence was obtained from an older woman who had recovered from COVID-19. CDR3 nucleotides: TGTGCCAGTAGGCGGTCGGGGGGGACCTACAATGAGCAGTTCTTC. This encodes CASRRSGGTYNEQFF.